This T cell receptor (beta chain) was identified during a study of T cells in Graves' hyperthyroidism and ophthalmopathy. At the level of the study: Any treatment followed the collection of peripheral blood at initial diagnosis. The study, taken as a whole, reports: Most clonotypes expanded in the thyroid (above 0.001) were also present in blood.

It was RNA transcripts that yielded the amplified TCR beta CDR3 regions. In the first-round RT-PCR of the TCR CDR3, the HTBI primer set was used. TCRdb itself ran the multiplex PCR reads through MiXCR, one entry per CDR3 protein. The sample comprises hundreds of thousands of distinct CDR3 sequences, over 15% of which are singletons, and about 18% rests with the top ten. Disease duration under 2 months; hyperthyroidism patients were aged 18 to 65. More than 8.5 ml of fresh peripheral blood supplied the PBMCs. Trimming took off 4 bases at V and 2 bases at J, with 8 bases between the two ends. The CDR3 spans 12 residues. The germline gives CDR1 GTSNPN, CDR2 SVGIG (reference sequence). To note about this clonotype: The antigen remains undetermined.

J is TRBJ2-5 and V is TRBV30; a weak D match, TRBD2 (6 bases). The sequenced sample consisted of blood. The sequence was obtained from a woman aged 18-29 years with Graves' hyperthyroidism. The CDR3 DNA reads TGTGCCTGGACTAGCGAGCAAGAGACCCAGTACTTC. It codes for CAWTSEQETQYF. The complete variable domain, with remaining parts taken from reference TRBV30 and TRBJ2-5, reads SQTIHQWPATLVQPVGSPLSLECTVEGTSNPNLYWYRQAAGRGLQLLFYSVGIGQISSEVPQNLSASRPQDRQFILSSKKLLLSDSGFYLCAWTSEQETQYFGPGTRLLVL.